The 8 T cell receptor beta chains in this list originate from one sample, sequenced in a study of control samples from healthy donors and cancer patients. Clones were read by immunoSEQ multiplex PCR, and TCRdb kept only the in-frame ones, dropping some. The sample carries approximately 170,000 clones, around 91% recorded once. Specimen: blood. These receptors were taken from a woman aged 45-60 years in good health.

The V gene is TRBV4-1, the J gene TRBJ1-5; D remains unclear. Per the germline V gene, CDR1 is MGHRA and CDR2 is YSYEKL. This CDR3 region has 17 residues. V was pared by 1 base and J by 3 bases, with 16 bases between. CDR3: CASSQGRGISPNQPQHF. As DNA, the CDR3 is TGCGCCAGCAGCCAAGGGCGCGGAATATCCCCCAATCAGCCCCAGCATTTT.

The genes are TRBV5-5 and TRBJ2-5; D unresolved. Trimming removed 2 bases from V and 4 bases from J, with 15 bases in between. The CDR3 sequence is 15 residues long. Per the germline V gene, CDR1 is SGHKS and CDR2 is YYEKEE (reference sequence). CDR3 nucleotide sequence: TGTGCCAGCAGCTTAAGTGGCCTATCCAGAGAGACCCAGTACTTC. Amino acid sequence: CASSLSGLSRETQYF.

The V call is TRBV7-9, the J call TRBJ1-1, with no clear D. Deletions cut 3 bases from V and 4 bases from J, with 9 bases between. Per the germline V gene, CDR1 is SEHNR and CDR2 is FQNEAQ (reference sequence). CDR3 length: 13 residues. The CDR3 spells CASSFEVRTEAFF. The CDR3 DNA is TGTGCCAGCAGCTTCGAGGTGCGCACTGAAGCTTTCTTT.

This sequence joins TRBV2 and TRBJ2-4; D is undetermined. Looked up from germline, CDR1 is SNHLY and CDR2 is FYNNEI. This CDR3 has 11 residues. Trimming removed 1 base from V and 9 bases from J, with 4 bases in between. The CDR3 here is CASSEVSIQYF. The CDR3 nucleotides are TGTGCCAGCAGTGAAGTCAGCATTCAGTACTTC. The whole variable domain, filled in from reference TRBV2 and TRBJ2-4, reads EPEVTQTPSHQVTQMGQEVILRCVPISNHLYFYWYRQILGQKVEFLVSFYNNEISEKSEIFDDQFSVERPDGSNFTLKIRSTKLEDSAMYFCASSEVSIQYFGAGTRLSVL.

The CDR3 sequence: CASSLSGYTQYF. The CDR3 DNA reads TGTGCCAGCAGTCTCTCGGGTTATACGCAGTATTTT. The chain couples TRBV27 to TRBJ2-3; no clear D gene. CDR3 length equals 12 residues. V was trimmed by 5 bases and J by 7 bases, leaving 10 bases between them. Germline CDR1 MNHEY, CDR2 SMNVEV (reference sequence).

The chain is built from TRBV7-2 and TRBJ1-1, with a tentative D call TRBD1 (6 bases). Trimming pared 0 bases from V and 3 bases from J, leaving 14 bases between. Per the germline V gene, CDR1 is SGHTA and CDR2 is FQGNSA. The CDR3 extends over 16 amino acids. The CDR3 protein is CASSLAPWGADTEAFF. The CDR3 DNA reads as TGTGCCAGCAGCTTAGCGCCCTGGGGGGCGGACACTGAAGCTTTCTTT.

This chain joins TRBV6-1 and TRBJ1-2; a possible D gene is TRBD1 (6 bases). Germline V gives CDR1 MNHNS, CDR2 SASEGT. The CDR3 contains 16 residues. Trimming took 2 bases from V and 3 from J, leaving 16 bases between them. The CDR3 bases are TGTGCCAGCAGTGAATACCCGGGGGGGGGCGACTATGGCTACACCTTC. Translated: CASSEYPGGGDYGYTF.

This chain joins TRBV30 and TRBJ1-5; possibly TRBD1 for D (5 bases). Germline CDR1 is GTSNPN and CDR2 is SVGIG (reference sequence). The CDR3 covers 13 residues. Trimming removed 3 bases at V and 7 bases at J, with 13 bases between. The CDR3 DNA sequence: TGTGCCTGGAGCTTGGGGCGTCAACAGCCCCAGCATTTT. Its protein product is CAWSLGRQQPQHF.